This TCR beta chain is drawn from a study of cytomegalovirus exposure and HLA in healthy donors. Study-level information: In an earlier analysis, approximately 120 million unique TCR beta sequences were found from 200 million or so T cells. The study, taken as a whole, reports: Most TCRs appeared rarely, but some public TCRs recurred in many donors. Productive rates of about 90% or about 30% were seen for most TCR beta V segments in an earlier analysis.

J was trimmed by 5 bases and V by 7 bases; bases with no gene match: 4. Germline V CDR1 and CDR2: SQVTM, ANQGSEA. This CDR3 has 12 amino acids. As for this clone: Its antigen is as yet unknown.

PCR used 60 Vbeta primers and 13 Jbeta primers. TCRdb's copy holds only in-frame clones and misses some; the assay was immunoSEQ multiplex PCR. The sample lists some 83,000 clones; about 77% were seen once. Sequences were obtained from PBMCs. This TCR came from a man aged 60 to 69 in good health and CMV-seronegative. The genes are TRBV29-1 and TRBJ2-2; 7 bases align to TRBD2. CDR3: CSGGLTTGELFF. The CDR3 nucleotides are TGCAGCGGGGGACTAACTACCGGGGAGCTGTTTTTT.